What follows is one T cell receptor (beta chain) and its context. Method: immunoSEQ multiplex PCR; TCRdb's copy keeps in-frame clones and lacks some. The sample includes about 210,000 clones. The sample comes from a study of control samples from healthy donors and cancer patients. Input material: blood. The clonotype originates from a woman in her twenties or thirties in good health.

DNA for the CDR3: TGCGCCAGCAGCTCACTGACAGGGGATAACTCTGGGGCCAACGTCCTGACTTTC. It is translated as CASSSLTGDNSGANVLTF. J is TRBJ2-6 and V is TRBV4-3; 8 positions match TRBD1. Per the germline V gene, CDR1 is LGHNA and CDR2 is YSLEER. The CDR3 has 18 amino acids. The ends lost 5 bases at V and 0 bases at J; junction bases unmatched: 9.